A single sample is the source of the 32 T cell receptor beta chains below, sequenced in a study of blood T cell repertoires in COVID-19. Repertoires were generated with immunoSEQ multiplex PCR, while TCRdb's copy carries only in-frame clones and drops some. The data show hundreds of thousands of clones, with 80% to 90% seen just once and around 12% held by the top ten. Sequenced sample: peripheral blood. The receptors shown here come from a woman in her 70s with COVID-19, enrolled during active disease.

This chain joins TRBV27 and TRBJ2-2, with a possible D match to TRBD2 (7 bases). This CDR3 has 22 residues. Germline CDR1 and CDR2: MNHEY and SMNVEV (reference sequence). Trimming stripped 4 bases from V and 2 bases from J, with 32 bases between. The CDR3 DNA follows: TGTGCCAGCAGTTCGTTTCCCAGCCTTGGGTGGGGGGGCCGTAGTAACACCGGGGAGCTGTTTTTT. Amino acid sequence: CASSSFPSLGWGGRSNTGELFF.

This chain links TRBV11-2 with TRBJ1-2; tentative D call: TRBD1 (6 bases). The germline V and J ends were trimmed by 1 base and 4 bases, with 16 bases remaining between them. The CDR3 has 16 amino acids. The germline CDR1 and CDR2 sequences are SGHAT and FQNNGV. The CDR3 here is CASSLVSSPGVYGYTF. The CDR3 bases are TGTGCCAGCAGCTTAGTTTCCTCGCCAGGGGTCTATGGCTACACCTTC.

This clone turned up a few times. J is TRBJ2-2 and V is TRBV5-1; maybe TRBD1 (5 bases). This CDR3 is 15 amino acids long. V lost 4 bases and J 0 bases, leaving 10 bases between the germline ends. Germline CDR1 reads SGHRS; CDR2 reads YFSETQ. CDR3 residues: CASSPQTANTGELFF. In DNA, the CDR3 is TGCGCCAGCAGCCCCCAGACAGCGAACACCGGGGAGCTGTTTTTT. Drawing the rest from reference TRBV5-1 and TRBJ2-2, the complete variable domain is KAGVTQTPRYLIKTRGQQVTLSCSPISGHRSVSWYQQTPGQGLQFLFEYFSETQRNKGNFPGRFSGRQFSNSRSEMNVSTLELGDSALYLCASSPQTANTGELFFGEGSRLTVL.

This chain joins TRBV6-5 and TRBJ1-2; 8 bases fit TRBD1. J gave up 4 bases and V 6 bases, and 7 bases lay outside the gene matches. This CDR3 comprises 14 residues. Germline V gene sequence: CDR1 MNHEY, CDR2 SVGAGI. The CDR3 sequence: CASSKDRGPYGYTF. In DNA form, the CDR3 reads TGTGCCAGCAGCAAAGACAGGGGCCCCTATGGCTACACCTTC.

The rearrangement uses TRBV7-2 and TRBJ2-7; 7 nucleotides align to TRBD2. The CDR3 loop spans 15 amino acids. V shed 3 bases and J 4 bases; nucleotides not matched to a gene: 9. The germline gives CDR1 SGHTA, CDR2 FQGNSA. The CDR3 loop reads CASSFFTGGGYEQYF. DNA for the CDR3: TGTGCCAGCAGCTTTTTTACCGGGGGAGGGTACGAGCAGTACTTC.

V and J are TRBV2 and TRBJ1-6; possibly TRBD1 for D (5 bases). Trimming shortened V by 0 bases and J by 6 bases, and 9 bases separated the two germline ends. The CDR3 runs to 15 residues. Germline values: CDR1 SNHLY, CDR2 FYNNEI. The CDR3 nucleotides read TGTGCCAGCAGTGAAGCGCTGGGGGGTAATTCACCCCTCCACTTT. Its protein product is CASSEALGGNSPLHF.

V gene TRBV5-6 combines with J gene TRBJ1-1, with TRBD1 identical over 7 bases. The CDR3 spans 14 residues. V lost 2 bases, J lost 1 base, and 2 bases stayed unmatched. CDR1 and CDR2 (germline): SGHDT, YYEEEE. CDR3 nucleotide sequence: TGTGCCAGCAGCTTCCGACAGGGGAACACTGAAGCTTTCTTT. As protein: CASSFRQGNTEAFF.

This chain uses TRBV30 with TRBJ2-1; TRBD2 aligns across 11 bases. Unmatched junction bases numbered 5, after V lost 4 bases and J lost 3 bases. This CDR3 contains 15 residues. Germline-derived CDR1 and CDR2 are GTSNPN and SVGIG (reference sequence). The CDR3 bases are TGTGCCTGGACCTACGGACTAGCGGGCTACAATGAGCAGTTCTTC. The encoded protein is CAWTYGLAGYNEQFF.

This clone was recorded once. V gene TRBV5-1 combines with J gene TRBJ1-2, with TRBD1 matching over 8 bases. The CDR3 runs to 13 residues. V shed 4 bases, J shed 3 bases, and the junction held 2 bases outside the gene matches. CDR1 is SGHRS and CDR2 is YFSETQ in the germline V gene. The CDR3 is CASSPQGDYGYTF. Written as DNA, the CDR3 is TGCGCCAGCAGCCCACAGGGGGACTATGGCTACACCTTC.

This clone showed up just a few times. This chain joins TRBV24-1 and TRBJ1-5; D is undetermined. The CDR3 is 15 amino acids. Germline CDR1 reads KGHDR; CDR2 reads SFDVKD. Trimming took 2 bases from V and 4 from J, leaving 11 bases between them. The CDR3 sequence: CATSDSRSENQPQHF. CDR3 nucleotide sequence: TGTGCCACCAGTGATTCTAGGTCTGAGAATCAGCCCCAGCATTTT.

This clone was counted only a few times. CDR3 region: CASSTTSGVETQYF. In DNA, the CDR3 is TGCGCCAGCAGCACGACTAGCGGGGTGGAGACCCAGTACTTC. The V and J genes are TRBV5-1 and TRBJ2-5; TRBD2 agrees at 11 bases. V shed 4 bases and J 5 bases; nucleotides not matched to a gene: 4. This CDR3 contains 14 residues. CDR1 and CDR2 from the germline V gene are SGHRS and YFSETQ.

This chain joins TRBV24-1 and TRBJ1-2; D uncertain. The germline V gene has CDR1 KGHDR and CDR2 SFDVKD. The CDR3 totals 13 residues. Trimming stripped 3 bases from V and 3 bases from J, with 7 bases between. DNA for the CDR3: TGTGCCACCAGTGATCGGCAGGACTATGGCTACACCTTC. Translation: CATSDRQDYGYTF.

The CDR3 reads CASSLVGEGLSSYEQYF. CDR3 DNA sequence: TGTGCCAGCAGCTTGGTGGGAGAAGGGTTGAGCTCCTACGAGCAGTACTTC. The rearrangement joins TRBV5-5 to TRBJ2-7; D may be TRBD2 (5 bases). V dropped 0 bases and J dropped 0 bases, with 16 bases sitting between them. Germline assignment: CDR1 SGHKS and CDR2 YYEKEE (reference sequence). This CDR3 has 17 amino acids.

The genes are TRBV6-5 and TRBJ2-3; TRBD2 matches 10 bases. Germline assignment: CDR1 MNHEY and CDR2 SVGAGI. The CDR3 contains 14 residues. V shed 5 bases and J 5 bases; nucleotides not matched to a gene: 4. CDR3 nucleotide sequence: TGTGCCAGCAGTCGAAGCGGGGGGGGAGATACGCAGTATTTT. Amino acids: CASSRSGGGDTQYF.

The chain employs TRBV30 and TRBJ1-4; D is unresolved. V was pared by 4 bases and J by 0 bases, with 9 bases between. This CDR3 region has 14 residues. Germline V gene lookup returns CDR1 GTSNPN and CDR2 SVGIG (reference sequence). The CDR3 loop is CAWTSGATNEKLFF. CDR3 bases: TGTGCCTGGACCTCGGGAGCAACTAATGAAAAACTGTTTTTT.

The rearrangement joins TRBV19 to TRBJ1-1, with D uncertain. V was trimmed by 4 bases and J by 2 bases, leaving 11 bases between them. Germline CDR1 reads LNHDA; CDR2 reads SQIVND (reference sequence). The CDR3 runs to 14 residues. CDR3 loop: CASSTLTLNTEAFF. The CDR3 region has the DNA TGTGCCAGTAGTACCTTGACACTTAACACTGAAGCTTTCTTT.

The gene calls are TRBV6-5 and TRBJ2-7, with TRBD2 matching 7 bases. Per the germline V gene, CDR1 is MNHEY and CDR2 is SVGAGI. J gave up 2 bases and V 0 bases, and 7 bases lay outside the gene matches. CDR3 size: 16 residues. This CDR3 is CASSYSKPSGTYEQYF. CDR3 in DNA: TGTGCCAGCAGTTACTCGAAGCCCAGCGGGACCTACGAGCAGTACTTC.

This chain links TRBV9 with TRBJ1-4, with D uncertain. Germline V gene sequence: CDR1 SGDLS, CDR2 YYNGEE. The CDR3 length is 14 residues. The V gene lost 5 bases and the J gene lost 6 bases, with 14 bases spanning the gap. The CDR3 protein is CASSETVADEKLFF. The CDR3 nucleotides are TGTGCCAGCAGTGAAACCGTCGCGGATGAAAAACTGTTTTTT.

The chain has TRBV2 and TRBJ1-5; possibly TRBD1 for D (5 bases). The V gene lost 6 bases and the J gene lost 6 bases, with 9 bases spanning the gap. Germline CDR1 reads SNHLY; CDR2 reads FYNNEI. The CDR3 spans 12 residues. This CDR3 is CASRGLGQPQHF. The CDR3 DNA reads as TGTGCCAGCAGGGGACTAGGTCAGCCCCAGCATTTT.

This chain links TRBV5-8 with TRBJ2-5, with 11 bases aligning to TRBD2. The CDR3 extends over 16 amino acids. With V trimmed by 4 bases and J by 5 bases, 10 bases remained unmatched. Per germline, CDR1 SGHTS and CDR2 YDEGEE. The CDR3 DNA sequence: TGTGCCAGCAGCCTCCAACTAGCGGGGGCCGGGGAGACCCAGTACTTC. Protein: CASSLQLAGAGETQYF.

The V and J genes are TRBV5-6 and TRBJ2-7; the match to TRBD1 covers 11 bases. The CDR3 extends over 18 amino acids. Germline V lookup: CDR1 SGHDT, CDR2 YYEEEE. Trimming at V came to 4 bases and at J to 6 bases, leaving 18 bases not matched to a gene. This chain's CDR3 is CASSPLLDRGPLGAEQYF. CDR3 sequence (DNA): TGTGCCAGCAGCCCCCTACTGGACAGGGGGCCTTTAGGAGCCGAGCAGTACTTC.

The J gene is TRBJ1-2, the V gene TRBV25-1, with 11 bases fitting TRBD1. CDR3 length: 15 amino acids. With V trimmed by 3 bases and J by 7 bases, 7 bases remained unmatched. CDR1 is MGHDK, CDR2 SYGVNS, per germline. CDR3 sequence: CASSDNPGTGGGYTF. CDR3 in DNA: TGTGCCAGCAGTGACAATCCCGGGACAGGGGGTGGCTACACCTTC.

The DNA for the CDR3 is TGTGCCAGTAGTTCACGGGAGATGAACACTGAAGCTTTCTTT. Its translation: CASSSREMNTEAFF. The chain employs TRBV19 and TRBJ1-1; unclear D gene. Germline CDR1 reads LNHDA; CDR2 reads SQIVND (reference sequence). The CDR3 spans 14 residues. The V gene lost 5 bases and the J gene lost 0 bases, with 10 bases spanning the gap.

This chain uses TRBV7-2 with TRBJ2-7; a possible D gene is TRBD2 (7 bases). The CDR3 sequence is 15 residues long. Germline CDR1 reads SGHTA; CDR2 reads FQGNSA. Trimming took 1 base from V and 5 from J, leaving 15 bases between them. CDR3 nucleotides: TGTGCCAGCAGCTTAGGTGGGGGGGCTGGCGACGAGCAGTACTTC. It encodes CASSLGGGAGDEQYF.

This chain connects TRBV19 to TRBJ1-1; maybe TRBD1 (5 bases). V was clipped by 4 bases and J by 5 bases, with 14 bases between them. Germline V gene lookup returns CDR1 LNHDA and CDR2 SQIVND (reference sequence). The CDR3 consists of 14 residues. The CDR3 nucleotides are TGTGCCAGTAGTACGTCGGGAGGGGAAACTGAAGCTTTCTTT. This encodes CASSTSGGETEAFF.

The chain employs TRBV3-1 (or the pseudogene TRBV3-2) and TRBJ2-4; 8 bases agree with TRBD2. CDR1 is LGHDT, CDR2 YNNKEL, per germline (reference sequence). After removal of 5 bases from V and 8 bases from J, the junction contained 11 bases not matched to a gene. The length of the CDR3 is 15 residues. The CDR3, as DNA: TGTGCCAGCAGCGGACGGACTAGCCTGCAGGACATTCAGTACTTC. It yields the protein CASSGRTSLQDIQYF.

The CDR3 sequence: CASSLSGLRGFHSGANVLTF. DNA for the CDR3: TGTGCCAGCAGTTTATCTGGTCTTAGGGGGTTCCACTCTGGGGCCAACGTCCTGACTTTC. The rearrangement joins TRBV27 to TRBJ2-6; TRBD1 is a possible D gene (6 bases). V shed 0 bases and J shed 0 bases, with 18 bases lying between them. Germline V gives CDR1 MNHEY, CDR2 SMNVEV (reference sequence). The CDR3 has 20 amino acids.

The chain carries TRBV5-1 and TRBJ2-7; 9 nucleotides agree with TRBD2. In germline, CDR1 is SGHRS, CDR2 YFSETQ. CDR3 length equals 16 residues. The V segment lost 3 bases and the J segment 5 bases; nucleotides outside the gene matches: 12. CDR3 loop: CASSSGSGTSRHEQYF. The CDR3 nucleotides read TGCGCCAGCAGCTCGGGATCCGGGACTAGCCGCCACGAGCAGTACTTC.

The chain carries TRBV10-2 and TRBJ2-4, with unresolved D. V lost 3 bases to trimming and J lost 0 bases, with 6 bases between them. CDR3 length equals 14 residues. The germline V gene encodes CDR1 WSHSY and CDR2 SAAADI. The CDR3 DNA is TGCGCCAGCAGTGAATCCGTAGCCAAAAACATTCAGTACTTC. Protein: CASSESVAKNIQYF.

The V gene is TRBV19, the J gene TRBJ2-5; 8 bases are shared with TRBD1. Germline V CDR1 and CDR2: LNHDA, SQIVND (reference sequence). Trimming at V came to 4 bases and at J to 5 bases, leaving 9 bases not matched to a gene. The CDR3 has 15 amino acids. The CDR3 sequence is CASSTFVTGAETQYF. The CDR3 DNA reads TGTGCCAGTAGTACCTTCGTGACAGGGGCGGAGACCCAGTACTTC.

This clone occurred a few times. The chain combines TRBV28 with TRBJ1-1, with 7 bases matching TRBD1. Unmatched junction bases numbered 16, after V lost 4 bases and J lost 2 bases. The CDR3 has 18 residues. Per germline, CDR1 MDHEN and CDR2 SYDVKM. This CDR3 is CASSSVFLDRVGNTEAFF. The CDR3 DNA reads as TGTGCCAGCAGTTCGGTTTTCCTTGACAGGGTGGGAAACACTGAAGCTTTCTTT.

As DNA, the CDR3 is TGTGCCAGCAGCTTAGCGGGGGGAGACTTCTACGAGCAGTACTTC. Protein product: CASSLAGGDFYEQYF. The rearrangement uses TRBV7-2 and TRBJ2-7, with TRBD2 as a possible D gene (6 bases). Germline V lookup: CDR1 SGHTA, CDR2 FQGNSA. Trimming took 0 bases from V and 3 from J, leaving 12 bases between them. The CDR3 consists of 15 residues.